This T cell receptor beta chain was sequenced for a study of cytomegalovirus exposure and HLA in healthy donors. The study ran its PCR with 60 Vbeta and 13 Jbeta primers. The data were produced by immunoSEQ multiplex PCR, yet TCRdb's version contains in-frame clones alone and is incomplete. This table holds around 200,000 clones, around 80% found once. About this clone itself: The antigen remains undetermined.

Germline-derived CDR1 and CDR2 are SGHRS and YFSETQ. The CDR3 runs to 15 residues. The germline V and J ends were trimmed by 4 bases and 5 bases, with 19 bases remaining between them. Points from the study as a whole: The listing of about 150 TCR beta chains classed them as cytomegalovirus-associated. Across HLA loci, a later analysis found differing TCR association rates, with DRB1 most and HLA-C fewest.

The sequence was obtained from an older woman in good health and CMV-seropositive. Source material: PBMCs. The rearrangement uses TRBV5-1 and TRBJ2-7; a possible D gene is TRBD1 (5 bases). The CDR3 region is CASSRNQDRQHEQYF. As DNA, the CDR3 is TGCGCCAGCAGCCGAAACCAGGACCGACAGCACGAGCAGTACTTC.